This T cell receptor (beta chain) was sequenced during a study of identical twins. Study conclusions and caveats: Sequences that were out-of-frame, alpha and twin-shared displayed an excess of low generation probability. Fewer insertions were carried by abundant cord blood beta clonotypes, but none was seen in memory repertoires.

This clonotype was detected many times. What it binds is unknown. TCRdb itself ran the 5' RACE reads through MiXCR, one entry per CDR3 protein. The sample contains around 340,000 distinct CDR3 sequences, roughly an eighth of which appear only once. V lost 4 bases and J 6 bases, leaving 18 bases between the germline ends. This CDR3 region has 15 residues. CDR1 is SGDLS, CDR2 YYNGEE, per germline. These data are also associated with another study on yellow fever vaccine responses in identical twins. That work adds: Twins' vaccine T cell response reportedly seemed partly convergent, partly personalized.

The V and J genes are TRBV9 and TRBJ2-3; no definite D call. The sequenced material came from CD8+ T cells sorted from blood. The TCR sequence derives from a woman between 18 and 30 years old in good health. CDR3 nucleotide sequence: TGTGCCAGCAGCTCTAAGACCATAATGGGGGATACGCAGTATTTT. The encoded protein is CASSSKTIMGDTQYF.